These 26 T cell receptor beta chains were all obtained from the same sample, sequenced in a study of early T cells in non-severe SARS-CoV-2 infection (dated by TCRdb to about 2021). Receptor libraries were prepared by 5' RACE. Reads for this sample came from a NextSeq 500. TCRdb redid the processing of the public reads, applying fastp at Q25 and MiXCR, and retained in-frame beta chains. Every entry covers one CDR3 protein and lists the most common genes and DNA from its rows. Across this sample there are about 70,000 distinct CDR3 sequences, with approximately 11% seen only once. Roughly 4.7% of the sample goes to the ten largest clones. The sample was whole blood. The receptors stem from an adult who was a healthcare worker with PCR-confirmed SARS-CoV-2 infection or an uninfected control (not recorded which).

The chain combines TRBV7-2 with TRBJ2-1, with 9 bases aligning to TRBD2. The J segment lost 4 bases and the V segment lost 0 bases, leaving 7 bases of the junction unmatched. The CDR3 totals 17 residues. The germline CDR1 and CDR2 sequences are SGHTA and FQGNSA. CDR3 sequence (DNA): TGTGCCAGCAGCTTAGCGCTCTCAGCGGGGGGATACAATGAGCAGTTCTTC. Translated: CASSLALSAGGYNEQFF.

This clonotype was seen a few times. This chain joins TRBV9 and TRBJ2-3; no definite D call. This CDR3 contains 12 residues. The ends were cut back, 2 bases at V and 4 bases at J, with 5 bases in the middle. CDR1 SGDLS and CDR2 YYNGEE come from the germline V gene. CDR3: CASSVGADTQYF. In DNA, the CDR3 is TGTGCCAGCAGCGTTGGCGCAGATACGCAGTATTTT.

The chain combines TRBV20-1 with TRBJ2-4, with 9 bases matching TRBD2. This CDR3 is built from 17 residues. Germline values: CDR1 DFQATT, CDR2 SNEGSKA (reference sequence). Trimming removed 0 bases from V and 10 bases from J; junction bases left unmatched: 16. The CDR3 sequence is CSARDLVSGGRLGIQYF. The CDR3 DNA reads as TGCAGTGCTAGAGATCTTGTTAGCGGGGGCCGTCTGGGGATTCAGTACTTC.

This clonotype showed up many times. The V and J genes are TRBV7-2 and TRBJ1-2, with 8 nucleotides matching TRBD1. This CDR3 is built from 15 residues. Germline V gives CDR1 SGHTA, CDR2 FQGNSA. The V and J ends lost 5 bases and 4 bases, in that order; junction bases with no gene match: 9. The CDR3 here is CASSPGQGLTYGYTF. The CDR3, as DNA: TGTGCCAGCAGCCCTGGACAGGGCCTCACCTATGGCTACACCTTC. Complete variable domain (other parts from reference TRBV7-2 and TRBJ1-2): GAGVSQSPSNKVTEKGKDVELRCDPISGHTALYWYRQSLGQGLEFLIYFQGNSAPDKSGLPSDRFSAERTGGSVSTLTIQRTQQEDSAVYLCASSPGQGLTYGYTFGSGTRLTVV.

In its sample, this clonotype was seen a few times. The gene calls are TRBV10-1 and TRBJ2-3, with a weak D call TRBD2 (5 bases). Germline CDR1 WNHNN, CDR2 SYGVQD (reference sequence). The length of the CDR3 is 14 residues. Trimming stripped 0 bases from V and 5 bases from J, with 9 bases between. This CDR3 reads CASSESGAVDTQYF. For the CDR3, the DNA is TGCGCCAGCAGTGAGTCGGGAGCGGTAGATACGCAGTATTTT.

This clonotype was detected ten times or more. The chain recombines TRBV25-1 with TRBJ1-4; tentatively, D is TRBD1 (5 bases). Trimming removed 0 bases from V and 2 bases from J, with 10 bases in between. The CDR3 is made up of 16 amino acids. Germline V gene sequence: CDR1 MGHDK, CDR2 SYGVNS. This CDR3 is CASSEYTGATNEKLFF. CDR3 sequence (DNA): TGTGCCAGCAGTGAATATACCGGGGCGACTAATGAAAAACTGTTTTTT.

A few counts support this clonotype. The chain joins TRBV6-6 to TRBJ1-6, with 10 nucleotides matching TRBD1. CDR3 size: 18 residues. Germline V gene data show CDR1 as MNHNY and CDR2 as SVGAGI (reference sequence). Losses at the gene ends were 4 bases for V and 4 bases for J; bases not matched to a gene: 10. CDR3 loop: CASSSGTGVRQYNSPLHF. The CDR3 DNA is TGTGCCAGCAGTTCGGGGACAGGGGTCCGACAATATAATTCACCCCTCCACTTT.

The chain employs TRBV27 and TRBJ2-5; TRBD2 matches 12 bases. CDR3 length: 18 amino acids. V shed 0 bases, J shed 0 bases, and the junction held 5 bases outside the gene matches. Per the germline V gene, CDR1 is MNHEY and CDR2 is SMNVEV (reference sequence). The CDR3 is CASSLSWWTSGDQETQYF. Here the CDR3 DNA reads TGTGCCAGCAGTTTATCGTGGTGGACTAGCGGGGACCAAGAGACCCAGTACTTC.

In DNA, the CDR3 is TGCAGCGTTGAGGCGGTGGGGGAAGAGACCCAGTACTTC. Translated: CSVEAVGEETQYF. The chain links TRBV29-1 to TRBJ2-5; D assignment may be TRBD1 or TRBD2 (5 bases each). This CDR3 contains 13 residues. In germline, CDR1 is SQVTM, CDR2 ANQGSEA. V lost 3 bases, J lost 3 bases, and 11 bases lay in between.

The rearrangement links TRBV7-9 to TRBJ2-7, with 8 bases aligning to TRBD1. The germline V gene encodes CDR1 SEHNR and CDR2 FQNEAQ (reference sequence). The ends lost 5 bases at V and 3 bases at J; junction bases unmatched: 9. The CDR3 spans 15 residues. The CDR3 here is CASSPRTGRYYEQYF. The CDR3 coding sequence is TGTGCCAGCAGCCCCCGGACAGGGCGATACTACGAGCAGTACTTC.

This clonotype was counted at least ten times. This chain links TRBV7-6 with TRBJ2-5; a possible D gene is TRBD1 (6 bases). The CDR3 runs 14 residues. CDR1 is SGHVS, CDR2 FNYEAQ, per germline. V was trimmed by 8 bases and J by 0 bases, leaving 13 bases between them. Written as DNA, the CDR3 is TGTGCCAGCCTTGGGGGCCGGGACCAAGAGACCCAGTACTTC. Amino acids: CASLGGRDQETQYF. The full variable domain, completed using reference TRBV7-6 and TRBJ2-5, is GAGVSQSPRYKVTKRGQDVALRCDPISGHVSLYWYRQALGQGPEFLTYFNYEAQQDKSGLPNDRFSAERPEGSISTLTIQRTEQRDSAMYRCASLGGRDQETQYFGPGTRLLVL.

This clonotype was detected ten times or more. The chain recombines TRBV12-3 or TRBV12-4 with TRBJ1-4; D gene ambiguous. V lost 5 bases, J lost 13 bases, and 14 bases lay in between. The CDR3 spans 12 residues. The CDR3 protein is CASSLGFMGLFF. CDR3 coding DNA: TGTGCCAGCAGTCTAGGGTTTATGGGACTGTTTTTT.

This clonotype came up many times. This chain uses TRBV10-2 with TRBJ2-6; D not certain. V was shortened by 0 bases and J by 0 bases, with 6 bases between the two germline ends. Germline assignment: CDR1 WSHSY and CDR2 SAAADI. This CDR3 has 16 amino acids. The CDR3 loop is CASSESIRSGANVLTF. In nucleotides, the CDR3 is TGCGCCAGCAGTGAGTCGATTCGCTCTGGGGCCAACGTCCTGACTTTC.

J is TRBJ1-4 and V is TRBV7-8; 7 bases are a match to TRBD1. Germline lookup yields CDR1 SGHVS and CDR2 FQNEAQ. CDR3 length equals 16 residues. The V segment lost 5 bases and the J segment 4 bases; nucleotides outside the gene matches: 10. As DNA, the CDR3 is TGTGCCAGCAGCGCATACAGACAGGGTTTTAATGAAAAACTGTTTTTT. As protein: CASSAYRQGFNEKLFF.

There are many counts of this clonotype. This chain joins TRBV6-1 and TRBJ1-1; perhaps TRBD1 as D (5 bases). V was cut by 4 bases and J by 4 bases, with 10 bases left in between. The CDR3 sequence is 13 residues long. Germline values: CDR1 MNHNS, CDR2 SASEGT. CDR3 amino acids: CASSVGARTEAFF. Written as DNA, the CDR3 is TGTGCCAGCAGTGTAGGGGCTCGCACTGAAGCTTTCTTT.

This clonotype was counted ten times or more. The chain has TRBV6-2 or TRBV6-3 and TRBJ2-5, with D uncertain. The CDR3 length is 12 residues. Germline values: CDR1 MNHEY, CDR2 SVGEGT. Trimming pared 4 bases from V and 5 bases from J, leaving 8 bases between. The CDR3 sequence: CASSSADETQYF. CDR3 DNA: TGTGCCAGCAGTTCCGCGGATGAGACCCAGTACTTC.

This chain connects TRBV20-1 to TRBJ2-7; tentatively, D is TRBD1 or TRBD2 (6 bases each). Germline values: CDR1 DFQATT, CDR2 SNEGSKA (reference sequence). The germline V and J ends were trimmed by 6 bases and 2 bases, with 17 bases remaining between them. The CDR3 sequence is 14 residues long. CDR3 nucleotide sequence: TGCAGTGCCTGGGGTCGGGGGCCCGCCTACGAGCAGTACTTC. The encoded protein is CSAWGRGPAYEQYF.

The CDR3 reads CASSLRLFNYGYTF. CDR3 DNA: TGTGCCAGCAGTTTGCGGCTCTTTAACTATGGCTACACCTTC. The chain joins TRBV28 to TRBJ1-2; D is unclear. With 3 bases removed from V and 1 base from J, the gap between germline ends came to 9 bases. Germline V gene data show CDR1 as MDHEN and CDR2 as SYDVKM. The CDR3 extends over 14 amino acids.

The V call is TRBV12-5, the J call TRBJ2-5, with 8 positions matching TRBD2. CDR1 and CDR2 (germline): LGHNT, FRNRAP. With V trimmed by 5 bases and J by 4 bases, 9 bases remained unmatched. This CDR3 has 15 amino acids. The CDR3 DNA reads TGTGCTAGTGGTCCGCCGGGACTAGGGGGAGAGACCCAGTACTTC. It translates to CASGPPGLGGETQYF.

This clonotype was recorded a few times. The V call is TRBV5-4, the J call TRBJ2-3, with D possibly TRBD2 on 5 matching bases. The CDR3 extends over 13 amino acids. Trimming stripped 0 bases from V and 4 bases from J, with 6 bases between. Germline loops: CDR1 SGHNT, CDR2 YYREEE (reference sequence). In DNA, the CDR3 is TGTGCCAGCAGCTTGGGACTATCAGATACGCAGTATTTT. The encoded protein is CASSLGLSDTQYF.

As for this clonotype: One end of the junction varies from germline; a read error may be responsible. In nucleotides, the CDR3 is TGTGCCAGTAGTGCCTTGGTGGTGTCCTCCTCCAATGAGCAGTTCTTC. This codes for CASSALVVSSSNEQFF. The chain joins TRBV19 to TRBJ2-1; no reliable D call. From germline, CDR1 is LNHDA and CDR2 SQIVND (reference sequence). The CDR3 is made up of 16 amino acids.

The chain employs TRBV6-5 and TRBJ1-2, with 8 bases lining up with TRBD1. The germline V gene encodes CDR1 MNHEY and CDR2 SVGAGI. The CDR3 sequence is 14 residues long. Losses at the gene ends were 2 bases for V and 6 bases for J; bases not matched to a gene: 5. CDR3 in DNA: TGTGCCAGCAGTTACCGGACAGGGAGGGATGGCTACACCTTC. Amino acid sequence: CASSYRTGRDGYTF.

This clonotype was seen at least ten times. The V call is TRBV10-3, the J call TRBJ2-7, with D possibly TRBD1 on 6 matching bases. From germline, CDR1 is ENHRY and CDR2 SYGVKD. Trimming shortened V by 7 bases and J by 0 bases, and 13 bases separated the two germline ends. The CDR3 loop spans 14 amino acids. Here the CDR3 reads CAIMAGAFSYEQYF. In DNA form, the CDR3 reads TGTGCCATCATGGCAGGGGCATTCTCCTACGAGCAGTACTTC.

This clonotype turned up a few times. The J gene is TRBJ2-7, the V gene TRBV11-2; D not certain. The germline V gene has CDR1 SGHAT and CDR2 FQNNGV. CDR3 length: 13 amino acids. Deletions cut 1 base from V and 3 bases from J, with 7 bases between. The CDR3 region has the DNA TGTGCCAGCAGCTTAGGGTGGGACTACGAGCAGTACTTC. It is translated as CASSLGWDYEQYF.

This clonotype was recorded once. The junction departs from the called germline gene at one end, perhaps through a read error. The rearrangement joins TRBV20-1 to TRBJ2-3; 9 bases are shared with TRBD2. The CDR3 is 16 residues long. CDR1 and CDR2 from the germline V gene are DFQATT and SNEGSKA (reference sequence). The CDR3 is CGAKSLAGPRTDTQYF. CDR3 nucleotides: TGCGGTGCTAAATCCCTAGCGGGGCCTCGCACAGATACGCAGTATTTT.

This clonotype was counted ten times or more. This chain uses TRBV24-1 with TRBJ1-6, with 8 bases aligning to TRBD1. Trimming removed 2 bases from V and 5 bases from J; junction bases left unmatched: 7. This CDR3 region has 17 residues. Germline loops: CDR1 KGHDR, CDR2 SFDVKD. The CDR3 sequence: CATSDSGTGGNNSPLHF. For the CDR3, the DNA is TGTGCCACCAGTGATTCGGGGACAGGAGGGAATAATTCACCCCTCCACTTT.